The subject of this entry is one TCR beta chain. Its specificity is not known. The data originate from a study of cytomegalovirus exposure and HLA in healthy donors. Study-wide points: An ancestry cluster, one associated with Asian ancestry, reportedly showed fewer N-insertions than the approximately 720-donor mean in a later analysis. Analysis was carried out at a later point, and it linked a missense DCLRE1C variant to TCR beta V- and J-gene trimming. Accounts indicate the classifier identified cytomegalovirus status with strong specificity and sensitivity.

Amplification used 60 Vbeta primers and 13 Jbeta primers. In the original analysis: Unique TCR beta chains totaled some 80 million in a later count, with roughly 11 million of them shared. Only in-frame clones appear in the TCRdb table, and some are missing; sequencing was by immunoSEQ multiplex PCR. For V, J and clone size, that table is used; D and trimming come from the DNA. The table lists roughly 120,000 clones, around three quarters of them singletons. The sample taken for sequencing was PBMCs. The origin of this receptor is a man aged 25-40 years in good health and CMV-seronegative.

The CDR3 protein is CASSYTGTRCGETQYF. Here the CDR3 DNA reads TGCGCCAGCAGCTATACCGGGACACGGTGCGGGGAGACCCAGTACTTC. The rearrangement uses TRBV5-1 and TRBJ2-5, with D possibly TRBD1 on 6 matching bases. Trimming removed 3 bases from V and 5 bases from J, with 20 bases in between. Germline V gene data show CDR1 as SGHRS and CDR2 as YFSETQ. The CDR3 is 16 residues long.